Below are 2 T cell receptor beta chains sequenced from a single sample in a study of Tregs in tolerant kidney transplant recipients. The protocol was immunoSEQ multiplex PCR, while the TCRdb copy is restricted to in-frame clones and leaves out a portion. The sample lists 20,000 to 25,000 clones, roughly 80% occurring once. The nonmyeloablative bone marrow transplants came from related graft donors, with transient mixed chimerism. The source was CD8+ T cells from blood (PBMCs), collected 6 months after the transplant. The receptors here all came from a human patient who received a combined kidney and bone marrow transplant. Some T cells may be graft donor cells.

The rearrangement uses TRBV7-3 and TRBJ2-2, with 8 bases fitting TRBD1. Germline loops: CDR1 SGHTA, CDR2 FQGTGA. The CDR3 sequence is 16 residues long. Unmatched junction bases numbered 12, after V lost 5 bases and J lost 7 bases. CDR3 protein: CASSPGAAGGFGELFF. CDR3 sequence (DNA): TGTGCCAGCAGCCCCGGGGCGGCAGGGGGCTTCGGGGAGCTGTTTTTT.

This clone came up a few times. This chain uses TRBV7-2 with TRBJ2-7; the match to TRBD1 covers 8 bases. After removal of 1 base from V and 4 bases from J, the junction contained 6 bases not matched to a gene. Germline V gene data show CDR1 as SGHTA and CDR2 as FQGNSA. CDR3 length: 15 residues. CDR3 sequence: CASSLGQGRRYEQYF. As DNA, the CDR3 is TGTGCCAGCAGCTTAGGACAGGGGAGAAGGTACGAGCAGTACTTC.